This is a list of T cell receptor beta chains from one sample in a study of cytomegalovirus exposure and HLA in healthy donors. Repertoires were generated with immunoSEQ multiplex PCR, while TCRdb's copy carries only in-frame clones and drops some. In the table there are some 210,000 clones, roughly 73% of which are singletons. The sample comprised PBMCs. The source of these receptors is a woman in her thirties in good health and CMV-seropositive. The CDR3 runs from the conserved cysteine through the conserved F or W. Fields, in order: V gene, CDR3 length, CDR3 protein.

TRBV5-6	16	CASSPLGGLKNTEAFF
TRBV19	16	CASSTPKGGRNTEAFF
TRBV5-6	16	CASSLRQGAFENIQYF
TRBV6-8	16	CAVPGTRSGTYNEQFF
TRBV5-6	15	CASSLDISTGHGYTF
TRBV7-3	16	CASSPGHRGGRDEQFF
TRBV28	14	CASSKLAGAYEQYF
TRBV11-2	13	CASSPGLKETQYF
TRBV9	13	CASSQTGLETQYF
TRBV2	15	CASSGGLAGQETQYF
TRBV29-1	14	CSLGLAATYNEQFF
TRBV1	14	CTSSQQGDPYEQYF
TRBV28	13	CASLLRVPYEQYF
TRBV7-9	19	CASSLAKLAGGIGADTQYF
TRBV28	14	CASSLWPGRDTIYF
TRBV7-2	14	CASSENYSGREQYF
TRBV5-6	15	CASSFRGASTDTQYF
TRBV19	14	CASTGQPNTGELFF
TRBV7-2	14	CASASGSLPDTQYF
TRBV7-8	13	CASSRQGYQPQHF
TRBV5-5	15	CASSLSGQGTGGYTF
TRBV6-5	15	CASRNGLAGVNEQFF
TRBV7-2	14	CASSAPQGPYEQYF
TRBV28	14	CASSLYGTDLEAFF
TRBV11-2	12	CASSTWGGTQYF
TRBV7-8	15	CASRQHRGPSYEQYF
TRBV5-1	15	CASSPVTGGWEKLFF
TRBV4-1	16	CASSQEAGRTHNEQFF
TRBV5-1	13	CASSYGSSYEQYF
TRBV19	17	CASSIRQGAIYTDTQYF
TRBV7-9	16	CASSLAFGTIKETQYF